This record concerns one T cell receptor delta chain sequence. Its antigen is not known. The template was reverse-transcribed extracted RNA. The CDR3 regions were amplified by multiplex PCR from V-gene primers to a constant-region primer. TCRdb fed the multiplex PCR reads to CATT. The sample lists under 25,000 delta-chain clones; 25% to 35% were seen once. These data originate in a study of Vδ1+ human thymocytes. Points from the study as a whole: Despite high sort purity, 20% to 25% of thymic T cell receptor delta sequences were Vdelta2. Highly polyclonal TRG and TRD repertoires with Gaussian CDR3 length distributions appeared in thymus.

Per germline, CDR1 TSWWSYY and CDR2 QGS. The ends were cut back, 3 bases at V and 0 bases at J, with 20 bases in the middle. CDR3 length: 18 amino acids. This chain joins TRDV1 and TRDJ1, with D unclear. The specimen sequenced was Vdelta1+ gamma-delta thymocytes from the thymus. The subset here: FACS-sorted CD3+ TCRalphabeta- TCRVdelta1+ TCRVdelta2- thymocytes. This clonotype originated in a boy less than two years old who had congenital heart surgery. Here the CDR3 DNA reads TGTGCTCTTGGGGATCTCCCTGCTTTACCACCTTACACCGATAAACTCATCTTT. It is translated as CALGDLPALPPYTDKLIF.